The source of this T cell receptor beta chain is a study of naive and memory T cell subsets. General study points: Clonotypes are single alpha or beta chains, not paired receptors. Expression changes during T cell differentiation may affect RNA-based TCR counts.

The CDR3 is made up of 15 amino acids. Germline V gene sequence: CDR1 MNHNY, CDR2 SVGAGI (reference sequence). With 6 bases clipped from V and 9 bases from J, the junction kept 6 bases outside the gene matches. An equimolar mix of two oligonucleotides served as the beta constant-region primer for TRBC1 and TRBC2. A 12-nucleotide UMI and the SP2 primer were added to the cDNA 3' end by oligonucleotide ligation. TCRdb processed the UMI-ligation and nested PCR reads anew with MiXCR; each CDR3 protein has one entry. The data contain some 28,000 distinct CDR3 sequences, around 11% of them singletons. CMV status came from CD4+ T cell IFNgamma after overnight CMV lysate stimulation of fresh PBMCs. This clonotype was counted only a few times. Its antigen is currently unknown.

The J gene is TRBJ2-1, the V gene TRBV6-6, with 15 bases identical to TRBD2. The sequencing sample was made of effector memory CD4+ T cells from blood. Regarding subset: effector memory, CD45RA- CD27-. This sequence originates from a human donor in good health. The CDR3 region has the DNA TGTGCCAGCAGGGGGACTAGCGGGAGGAAAGGTGAGCAGTTCTTC. Translation: CASRGTSGRKGEQFF.